These T cell receptor beta chains were read from a single sample in a study of T cells in Graves' hyperthyroidism and ophthalmopathy. TCRdb used MiXCR to reprocess the multiplex PCR reads, holding one entry per CDR3 protein. The sample has fewer than 850,000 distinct CDR3 sequences; 17% are singletons. The sequencing sample was made of blood. The receptors shown here come from a man between 45 and 60 years old with Graves' hyperthyroidism. The CDR3 runs from the conserved cysteine through the conserved F or W. Fields, in order: V gene, clone size, D gene, J gene, CDR3 DNA, CDR3 protein. D genes are given only for firm matches. The size field is filled for only some rows; it gives once, few, many or a size class.

V: TRBV12-3/TRBV12-4
size: few
D: TRBD2
J: TRBJ2-1
DNA: TGTGCCAGCAGTTTCCCTAGCGGGAGCCATAATGAGCGGTTCTTC
CDR3: CASSFPSGSHNERFF

V: TRBV7-8
size: many
D: TRBD2
J: TRBJ2-2
DNA: TGTGCCAGCAGCCTTCGACTAGCGGGAGGGCCGGCCGGGGAGCTGTTTTTT
CDR3: CASSLRLAGGPAGELFF

V: TRBV20-1
size: few
D: -
J: TRBJ2-1
DNA: TGCAGTGCTCACCACTCGGAGGGTCGAAATGAGCAGTTCTTC
CDR3: CSAHHSEGRNEQFF

V: TRBV19
size: -
D: TRBD1
J: TRBJ1-2
DNA: TGTGCCAGTAGTATCACTACGACAGGGGGATGGTACGGCTACACCTTC
CDR3: CASSITTTGGWYGYTF

V: TRBV12-3/TRBV12-4
size: many
D: TRBD2
J: TRBJ2-1
DNA: TGTGCCAGCAGCTTACTAGCGGGAGGGAGAAATGAGCAGTTCTTC
CDR3: CASSLLAGGRNEQFF

V: TRBV28
size: many
D: TRBD1
J: TRBJ2-7
DNA: TGTGCCAGCACAACGGGACAGAAGTACGAGCAGTACTTC
CDR3: CASTTGQKYEQYF

V: TRBV12-3/TRBV12-4
size: many
D: TRBD2
J: TRBJ2-6
DNA: TGTGCCAGCAGTCCAAACTACGCGGGAGATTCTGGGGCCAACGTCCTGACTTTC
CDR3: CASSPNYAGDSGANVLTF

V: TRBV30
size: few
D: -
J: TRBJ1-3
DNA: TGTGCCTGGAGTCCTATCGCCGTGACCATATATTTT
CDR3: CAWSPIAVTIYF

V: TRBV2
size: many
D: TRBD1
J: TRBJ2-3
DNA: TGTGCCAGCAGGCAACAGGGGGAGGCAGATACGCAGTATTTT
CDR3: CASRQQGEADTQYF

V: TRBV4-1
size: -
D: -
J: TRBJ2-5
DNA: TGCGCCAGCAGCATAGGACAGACGTCACAAGAGACCCAGTACTTC
CDR3: CASSIGQTSQETQYF

V: TRBV28
size: many
D: -
J: TRBJ1-5
DNA: TGTGCCAGCAGGTCCGGGCCCAATAGCAATCAGCCCCAGCATTTT
CDR3: CASRSGPNSNQPQHF

V: TRBV30
size: few
D: TRBD1
J: TRBJ2-3
DNA: TGTGCCTGGAGTGTAGGGGGCGTAGATACGCAGTATTTT
CDR3: CAWSVGGVDTQYF

V: TRBV27
size: many
D: -
J: TRBJ2-7
DNA: TGTGCCAGCAGCGGGGCTAGGGGACGGGTGGGCTACGAGCAGTACTTC
CDR3: CASSGARGRVGYEQYF

V: TRBV2
size: many
D: TRBD2
J: TRBJ2-5
DNA: TGTGCCAGCCAGAAGCGGGAGAGCGAGACCCAGTACTTC
CDR3: CASQKRESETQYF

V: TRBV10-3
size: -
D: -
J: TRBJ1-5
DNA: TGTGCCATCAGTGGACAGCTCAGGGAGCCCCAGCATTTT
CDR3: CAISGQLREPQHF

V: TRBV28
size: -
D: -
J: TRBJ1-6
DNA: TGTGCCAGCAGTTTTCAGGGCCGGAGATTAAATTCACCCCTCCACTTT
CDR3: CASSFQGRRLNSPLHF

V: TRBV7-2
size: -
D: -
J: TRBJ1-2
DNA: TGTGCCAGCAGCTTACCGGTAGCCTTCTTATATGGCTACACCTTC
CDR3: CASSLPVAFLYGYTF

V: TRBV20-1
size: -
D: TRBD1
J: TRBJ1-5
DNA: TGCAGTGCTCATGTGTCCGGGACAGGGTATTATGGGGCTGGTCAGCCCCAGCATTTT
CDR3: CSAHVSGTGYYGAGQPQHF

V: TRBV29-1
size: many
D: -
J: TRBJ1-1
DNA: TGCAGCCCTTCTCGGCACCTGAACACTGAAGCTTTCTTT
CDR3: CSPSRHLNTEAFF

V: TRBV7-6
size: many
D: -
J: TRBJ1-1
DNA: TGTGCCAGCAGCCTAAATGCCGTGAACACTGAAGCTTTCTTT
CDR3: CASSLNAVNTEAFF

V: TRBV20-1
size: many
D: -
J: TRBJ2-2
DNA: TGCAGTGCTAGTTATGCGGAGATGAACACCGGGGAGCTGTTTTTT
CDR3: CSASYAEMNTGELFF

V: TRBV12-3/TRBV12-4
size: -
D: TRBD1
J: TRBJ2-2
DNA: TGTGCCAGCAGAACATCCGGGACAGGTCGTACCGGGGAGCTGTTTTTT
CDR3: CASRTSGTGRTGELFF

V: TRBV12-3/TRBV12-4
size: many
D: TRBD1
J: TRBJ2-2
DNA: TGTGCCAGCATTCCCCCACTCCAGGGGGTCGCGGGGGAGCTGTTTTTT
CDR3: CASIPPLQGVAGELFF

V: TRBV28
size: many
D: -
J: TRBJ1-6
DNA: TGTGCCAGCAGGCTCGGACGGCGCGTAGCCTTATCTAATTCACCCCTCCACTTT
CDR3: CASRLGRRVALSNSPLHF

V: TRBV5-1
size: -
D: -
J: TRBJ2-7
DNA: TGCGCCAGCAGCTCGGAAGCTCCTTACGAGCAGTACTTC
CDR3: CASSSEAPYEQYF

V: TRBV20-1
size: many
D: -
J: TRBJ2-5
DNA: TGCAGTGCTAGCGGGACACGGGAGACCCAGTACTTC
CDR3: CSASGTRETQYF

V: TRBV4-3
size: -
D: TRBD2
J: TRBJ2-3
DNA: TGCGCCAGCAGCCGGGCTAGCGGGGAGAGCACAGATACGCAGTATTTT
CDR3: CASSRASGESTDTQYF

V: TRBV14
size: -
D: -
J: TRBJ2-7
DNA: TGTGCCAGCAGCCAAGATCGGTCAGCGTTCTACGAGCAGTACTTC
CDR3: CASSQDRSAFYEQYF

V: TRBV15
size: few
D: TRBD2
J: TRBJ2-3
DNA: TGTGCCACCAGCAGATACCTAGCGGGAACCACAGATACGCAGTATTTT
CDR3: CATSRYLAGTTDTQYF

V: TRBV18
size: many
D: -
J: TRBJ2-1
DNA: TGTGCCAGCTCACCTTCGGGCCCCAACAATGAGCAGTTCTTC
CDR3: CASSPSGPNNEQFF